The next 8 T cell receptor beta chains were all read from a single sample in a study of type 1 and type 2 diabetes patients. The PCR template was genomic DNA. The TCR beta CDR3 region was amplified using 30 forward and 13 reverse primers. TCRdb recomputed calls from the multiplex PCR reads with MiXCR, one row per CDR3 protein. This sample yields more than 250,000 distinct CDR3 sequences, of which more than 40% are seen a single time; 12% to 15% belongs to the top ten. The sequencing sample was made of peripheral blood mononuclear cells (PBMCs). These receptors originate from a man younger than 35 with type 2 diabetes.

The gene calls are TRBV3-1 and TRBJ2-7; D gene uncertain. This CDR3 is built from 15 residues. CDR1 is LGHDT, CDR2 YNNKEL, per germline (reference sequence). Trimming removed 4 bases at V and 6 bases at J, with 19 bases between. DNA for the CDR3: TGTGCCAGCAGCCCGCATCCGACAAGGCAGACCGAGCAGTACTTC. Translation: CASSPHPTRQTEQYF.

This clonotype came up once. Germline is not matched at one junction end, which may reflect a read error. The chain recombines TRBV12-3 or TRBV12-4 with TRBJ1-1; D uncertain. The CDR3 is made up of 16 amino acids. The CDR3 bases are TGCGCCAGCAGCCAAGATGACCGCCTAGCAGGCTATGAAGCTTTCTTT. This translates into CASSQDDRLAGYEAFF.

The rearrangement uses TRBV20-1 and TRBJ2-1; D perhaps matches TRBD2 (6 bases). Germline V gives CDR1 DFQATT, CDR2 SNEGSKA (reference sequence). This CDR3 is 12 amino acids long. DNA of the CDR3: TGCACCATGGACGGGGGTTACAATGAGCAGTTCTTC. Translating gives CTMDGGYNEQFF.

A note on this clonotype: A junction boundary mismatches the germline segment, possibly from a read error. The V call is TRBV9, the J call TRBJ1-6; D is unclear. CDR1 and CDR2 from the germline V gene are SGDLS and YYNGEE. The CDR3 length is 15 residues. The chain's CDR3 is CASGVGGSYNSPLHF. The DNA for the CDR3 is TGTGCCAGCGGCGTAGGTGGATCCTATAATTCACCCCTCCACTTT. Variable domain in full (rest from reference TRBV9 and TRBJ1-6): DSGVTQTPKHLITATGQRVTLRCSPRSGDLSVYWYQQSLDQGLQFLIQYYNGEERAKGNILERFSAQQFPDLHSELNLSSLELGDSALYFCASGVGGSYNSPLHFGNGTRLTVT.

The chain has TRBV6-5 and TRBJ2-2; D gene uncertain. The CDR3 is 15 residues long. Per germline, CDR1 MNHEY and CDR2 SVGAGI. V was shortened by 2 bases and J by 2 bases, with 9 bases between the two germline ends. CDR3 in amino acids: CASSYADGNTGELFF. CDR3 in DNA: TGTGCCAGCAGTTACGCGGACGGTAACACCGGGGAGCTGTTTTTT.

The V and J genes are TRBV25-1 and TRBJ1-2; D is possibly TRBD1 (5 bases). CDR1 and CDR2 (germline): MGHDK, SYGVNS. V shed 6 bases and J shed 8 bases, with 16 bases lying between them. This CDR3 contains 13 residues. DNA of the CDR3: TGTGCCAGCAGCCAAACGGGGGTTGGCGGCTACACCTTC. Translation: CASSQTGVGGYTF.

This clonotype showed up many times. This chain joins TRBV7-8 and TRBJ2-7; 10 bases fit TRBD1. The V gene end was trimmed by 5 bases and the J gene end by 4 bases; junction bases not matched to a gene: 8. Germline-derived CDR1 and CDR2 are SGHVS and FQNEAQ. The CDR3 has 15 amino acids. CDR3 in amino acids: CASSRTGQGVYEQYF. In DNA, the CDR3 is TGTGCCAGCAGCCGAACCGGACAGGGGGTGTACGAGCAGTACTTC.

With regard to this clonotype: A much larger clone sits a single nucleotide away, making a read error possible. The chain links TRBV2 to TRBJ1-1; no clear D gene. CDR1 is SNHLY and CDR2 is FYNNEI in the germline V gene. V shed 9 bases and J shed 6 bases, with 11 bases lying between them. This CDR3 spans 11 amino acids. CDR3 sequence: CASTIYAEAFF. The CDR3 DNA reads TGTGCCAGTACAATCTACGCTGAAGCTTTCTTT.